The sequence of this T cell receptor (beta chain) was determined in a study of blood T cell repertoires in COVID-19. Looking at the study overall: T cells, B-cell-depleted T cells, or PBMCs provided the cDNA or gDNA that served as material.

Some clones are missing from TCRdb's copy, which holds only in-frame ones; the method was immunoSEQ multiplex PCR. The sample has about 60,000 clones; 70% to 90% are singletons. The CDR3 runs 17 residues. In germline, CDR1 is MGHDK, CDR2 SYGVNS. With V trimmed by 4 bases and J by 4 bases, 13 bases remained unmatched. The sequence came from a man aged 65 to 85 with acute or convalescent COVID-19. The gene calls are TRBV25-1 and TRBJ1-3; TRBD1 aligns across 7 bases. Sequencing was carried out using peripheral blood. The CDR3 DNA follows: TGTGCCAGCAGTGGAGGGATGAACAGGGGAAGAGGAAACACCATATATTTT. Its protein product is CASSGGMNRGRGNTIYF.